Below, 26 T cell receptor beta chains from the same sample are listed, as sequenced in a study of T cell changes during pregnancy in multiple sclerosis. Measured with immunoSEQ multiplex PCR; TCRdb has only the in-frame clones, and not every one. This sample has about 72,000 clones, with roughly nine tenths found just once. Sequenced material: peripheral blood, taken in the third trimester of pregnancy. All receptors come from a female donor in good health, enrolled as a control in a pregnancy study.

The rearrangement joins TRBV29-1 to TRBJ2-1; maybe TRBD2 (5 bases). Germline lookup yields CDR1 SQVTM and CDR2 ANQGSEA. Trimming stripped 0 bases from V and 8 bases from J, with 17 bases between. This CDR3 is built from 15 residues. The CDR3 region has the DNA TGCAGCGTTGAAGATGTCTCACTAGGAATAGATGAGCAGTTCTTC. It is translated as CSVEDVSLGIDEQFF.

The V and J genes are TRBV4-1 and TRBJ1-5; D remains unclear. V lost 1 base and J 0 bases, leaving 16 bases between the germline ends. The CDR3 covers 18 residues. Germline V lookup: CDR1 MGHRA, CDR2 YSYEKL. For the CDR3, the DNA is TGCGCCAGCAGCCAAGGGTCTGGGAGAAGTAATAGCAATCAGCCCCAGCATTTT. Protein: CASSQGSGRSNSNQPQHF.

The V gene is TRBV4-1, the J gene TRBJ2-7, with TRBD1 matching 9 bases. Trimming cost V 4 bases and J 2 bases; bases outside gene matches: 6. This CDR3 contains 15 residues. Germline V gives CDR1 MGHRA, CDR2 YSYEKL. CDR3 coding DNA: TGCGCCAGCAGCCGGGGACAGGGTTTCGCCTACGAGCAGTACTTC. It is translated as CASSRGQGFAYEQYF.

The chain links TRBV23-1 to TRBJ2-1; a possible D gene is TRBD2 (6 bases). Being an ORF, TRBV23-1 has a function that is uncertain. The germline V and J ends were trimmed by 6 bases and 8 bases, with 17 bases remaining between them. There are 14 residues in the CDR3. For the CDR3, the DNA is TGCGCCAGCAGCCCCCCGAGTAGGGAGGATGAGCAGTTCTTC. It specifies CASSPPSREDEQFF.

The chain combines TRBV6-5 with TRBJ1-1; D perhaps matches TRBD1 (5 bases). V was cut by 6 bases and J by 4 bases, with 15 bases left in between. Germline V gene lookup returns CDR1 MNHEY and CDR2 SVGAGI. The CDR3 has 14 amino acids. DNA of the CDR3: TGTGCCAGCAGCCGTACAGGCCCGGGCACTGAAGCTTTCTTT. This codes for CASSRTGPGTEAFF.

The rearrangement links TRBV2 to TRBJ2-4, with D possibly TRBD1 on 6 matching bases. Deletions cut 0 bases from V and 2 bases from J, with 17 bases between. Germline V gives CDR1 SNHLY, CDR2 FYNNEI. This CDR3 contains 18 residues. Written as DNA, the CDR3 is TGTGCCAGCAGTGAAGCGCTTCGGGCAGGGGCATCCAAAAACATTCAGTACTTC. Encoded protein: CASSEALRAGASKNIQYF.

In DNA, the CDR3 is TGTGCCAGCAGACTAGCGTCCACAGATACGCAGTATTTT. It specifies CASRLASTDTQYF. V usage is TRBV28 and J usage is TRBJ2-3; 7 positions agree with TRBD2. CDR1 MDHEN and CDR2 SYDVKM come from the germline V gene. Trimming took 6 bases from V and 2 from J; bases not matched to a gene: 2. The CDR3 has 13 residues.

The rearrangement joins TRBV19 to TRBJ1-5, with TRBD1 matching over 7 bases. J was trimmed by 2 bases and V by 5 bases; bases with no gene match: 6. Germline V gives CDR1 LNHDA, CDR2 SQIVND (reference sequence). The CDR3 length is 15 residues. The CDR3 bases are TGTGCCAGTAGTCCCGACAGGGACCGCAATCAGCCCCAGCATTTT. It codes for CASSPDRDRNQPQHF.

As DNA, the CDR3 is TGCGCCAGCAGCCCCAAGGAGACAGGGGGCGCCGAGCAGTACTTC. Translating gives CASSPKETGGAEQYF. The chain joins TRBV5-1 to TRBJ2-7, with TRBD1 identical over 10 bases. Germline V gene data show CDR1 as SGHRS and CDR2 as YFSETQ. The CDR3 totals 15 residues. V dropped 4 bases and J dropped 6; count of bases not matched to a gene: 10.

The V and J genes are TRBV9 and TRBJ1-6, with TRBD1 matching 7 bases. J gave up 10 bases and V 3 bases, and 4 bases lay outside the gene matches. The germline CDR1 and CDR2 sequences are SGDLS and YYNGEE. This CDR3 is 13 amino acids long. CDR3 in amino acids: CASSETGPSPLHF. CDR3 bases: TGTGCCAGCAGCGAGACAGGGCCCTCACCCCTCCACTTT.

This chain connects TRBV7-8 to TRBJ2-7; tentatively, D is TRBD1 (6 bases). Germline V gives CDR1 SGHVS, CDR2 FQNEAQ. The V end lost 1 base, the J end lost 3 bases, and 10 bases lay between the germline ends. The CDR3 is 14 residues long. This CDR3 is CASSLDPRGYEQYF. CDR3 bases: TGTGCCAGCAGCTTAGACCCCAGGGGCTACGAGCAGTACTTC.

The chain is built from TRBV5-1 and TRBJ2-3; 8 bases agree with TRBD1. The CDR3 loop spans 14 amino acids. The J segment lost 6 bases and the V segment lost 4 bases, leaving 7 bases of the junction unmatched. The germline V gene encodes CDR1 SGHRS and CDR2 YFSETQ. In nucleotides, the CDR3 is TGCGCCAGCAGCGTTGGACAGGGTTCGGATACGCAGTATTTT. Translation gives CASSVGQGSDTQYF.

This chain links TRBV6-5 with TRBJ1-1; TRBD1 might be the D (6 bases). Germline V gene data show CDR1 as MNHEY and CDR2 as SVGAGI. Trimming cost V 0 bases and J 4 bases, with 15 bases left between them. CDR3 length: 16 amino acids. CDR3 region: CASSYSPGATATEAFF. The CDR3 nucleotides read TGTGCCAGCAGTTACTCCCCAGGGGCGACGGCCACTGAAGCTTTCTTT.

DNA for the CDR3: TGTGCCAGCAGCGTAGTCGGACAGGGGGGTTCACCCCTCCACTTT. Translation gives CASSVVGQGGSPLHF. The gene calls are TRBV9 and TRBJ1-6; the match to TRBD1 covers 10 bases. Germline V lookup: CDR1 SGDLS, CDR2 YYNGEE. This CDR3 region has 15 residues. V dropped 0 bases and J dropped 9; count of bases not matched to a gene: 3.

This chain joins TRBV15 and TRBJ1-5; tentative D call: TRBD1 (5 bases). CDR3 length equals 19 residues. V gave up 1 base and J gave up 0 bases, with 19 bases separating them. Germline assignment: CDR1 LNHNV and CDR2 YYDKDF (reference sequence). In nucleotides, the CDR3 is TGTGCCACCAGCAGAGCACCCCGCGAAACAGGTTATAGCAATCAGCCCCAGCATTTT. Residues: CATSRAPRETGYSNQPQHF.

This chain's CDR3 is CASMGGYEAFF. In DNA form, the CDR3 reads TGTGCCAGCATGGGAGGGTATGAAGCTTTCTTT. This chain links TRBV2 with TRBJ1-1; no reliable D call. This CDR3 has 11 residues. CDR1 is SNHLY, CDR2 FYNNEI, per germline. The ends were cut back, 7 bases at V and 7 bases at J, with 10 bases in the middle.

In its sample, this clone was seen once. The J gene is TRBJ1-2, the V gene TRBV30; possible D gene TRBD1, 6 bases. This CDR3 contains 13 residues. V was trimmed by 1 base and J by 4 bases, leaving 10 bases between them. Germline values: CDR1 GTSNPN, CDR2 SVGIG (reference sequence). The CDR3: CAWSEGDTYGYTF. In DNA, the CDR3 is TGTGCCTGGAGTGAGGGGGACACCTATGGCTACACCTTC.

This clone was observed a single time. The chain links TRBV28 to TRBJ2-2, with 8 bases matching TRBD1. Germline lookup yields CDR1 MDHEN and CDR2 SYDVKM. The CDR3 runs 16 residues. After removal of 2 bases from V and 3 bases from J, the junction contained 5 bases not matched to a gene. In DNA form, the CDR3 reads TGTGCCAGCAGTTTACAGTCCAGGGGGCACACCGGGGAGCTGTTTTTT. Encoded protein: CASSLQSRGHTGELFF.

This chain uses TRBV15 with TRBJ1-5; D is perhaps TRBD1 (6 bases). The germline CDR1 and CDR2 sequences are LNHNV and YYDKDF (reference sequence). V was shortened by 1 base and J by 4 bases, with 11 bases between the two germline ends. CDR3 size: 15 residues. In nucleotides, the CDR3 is TGTGCCACCAGCAGAGCCGGGACAACGAATCAGCCCCAGCATTTT. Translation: CATSRAGTTNQPQHF. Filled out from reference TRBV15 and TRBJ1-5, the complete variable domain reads DAMVIQNPRYQVTQFGKPVTLSCSQTLNHNVMYWYQQKSSQAPKLLFHYYDKDFNNEADTPDNFQSRRPNTSFCFLDIRSPGLGDTAMYLCATSRAGTTNQPQHFGDGTRLSIL.

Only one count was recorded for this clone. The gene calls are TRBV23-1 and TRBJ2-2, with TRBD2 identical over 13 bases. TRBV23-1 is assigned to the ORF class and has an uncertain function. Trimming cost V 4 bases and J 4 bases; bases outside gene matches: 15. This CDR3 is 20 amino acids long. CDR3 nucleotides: TGCGCCAGCAGTCCAGCCCCGGGACTAGCGGGGCGACCGGGCACCGGGGAGCTGTTTTTT. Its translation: CASSPAPGLAGRPGTGELFF.

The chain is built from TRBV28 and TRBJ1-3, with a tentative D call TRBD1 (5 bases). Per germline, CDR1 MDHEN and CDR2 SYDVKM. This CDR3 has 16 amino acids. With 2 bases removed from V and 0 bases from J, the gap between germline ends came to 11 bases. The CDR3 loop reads CASSLRQGRSGNTIYF. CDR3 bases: TGTGCCAGCAGTTTACGTCAGGGCCGCTCTGGAAACACCATATATTTT.

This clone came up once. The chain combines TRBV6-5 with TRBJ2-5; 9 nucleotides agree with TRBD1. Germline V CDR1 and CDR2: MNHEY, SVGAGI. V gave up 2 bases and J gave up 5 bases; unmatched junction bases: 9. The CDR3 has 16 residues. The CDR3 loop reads CASSYLTGGSGETQYF. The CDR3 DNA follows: TGTGCCAGCAGTTACCTTACAGGGGGCTCGGGCGAGACCCAGTACTTC.

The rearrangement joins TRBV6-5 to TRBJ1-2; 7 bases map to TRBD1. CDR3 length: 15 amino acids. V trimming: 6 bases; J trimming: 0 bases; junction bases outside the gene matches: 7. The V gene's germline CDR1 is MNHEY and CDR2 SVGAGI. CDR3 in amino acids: CASSALRGTNYGYTF. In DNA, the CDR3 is TGTGCCAGCAGCGCACTCAGGGGGACTAACTATGGCTACACCTTC.

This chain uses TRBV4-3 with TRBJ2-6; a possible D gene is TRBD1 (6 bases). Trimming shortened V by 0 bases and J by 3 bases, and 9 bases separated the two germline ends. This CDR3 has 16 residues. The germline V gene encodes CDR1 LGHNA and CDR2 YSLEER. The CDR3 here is CASSQDQGSGANVLTF. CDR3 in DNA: TGCGCCAGCAGCCAAGACCAGGGGAGTGGGGCCAACGTCCTGACTTTC.

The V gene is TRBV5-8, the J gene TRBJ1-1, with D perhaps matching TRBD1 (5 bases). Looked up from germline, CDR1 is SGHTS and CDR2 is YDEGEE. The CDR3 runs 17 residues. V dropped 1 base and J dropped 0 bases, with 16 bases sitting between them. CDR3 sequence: CASSLRFGRALNTEAFF. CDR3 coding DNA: TGTGCCAGCAGCTTGCGATTTGGCAGGGCGTTGAACACTGAAGCTTTCTTT.

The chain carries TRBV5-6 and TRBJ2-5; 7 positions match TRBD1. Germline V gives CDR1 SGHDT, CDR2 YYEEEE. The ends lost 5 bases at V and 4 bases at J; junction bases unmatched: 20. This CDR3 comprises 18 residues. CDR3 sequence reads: CASRRTWGQLTQGETQYF. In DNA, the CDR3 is TGTGCCAGCAGGAGAACCTGGGGACAGCTGACCCAGGGAGAGACCCAGTACTTC.